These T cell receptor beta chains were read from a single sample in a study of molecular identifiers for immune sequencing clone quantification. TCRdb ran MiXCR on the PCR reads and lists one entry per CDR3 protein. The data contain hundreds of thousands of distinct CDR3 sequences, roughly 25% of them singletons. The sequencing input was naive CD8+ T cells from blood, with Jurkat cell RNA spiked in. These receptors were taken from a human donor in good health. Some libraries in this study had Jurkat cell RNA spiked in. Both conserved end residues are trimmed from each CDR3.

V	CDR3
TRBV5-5	ASSLAGFYEQY
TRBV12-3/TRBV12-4	ASSLSGATEGF
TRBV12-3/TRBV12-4	ASSLPGSGELF
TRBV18	ASPTMRQELSYEQY
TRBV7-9	ASSYPSRGAGDTEAF
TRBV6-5	ASSFTGSSTDTQY
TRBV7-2	ASSTVVVGTSYEQY
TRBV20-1	SADGPGHDTDTQY
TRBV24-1	ATSERTSGGKTQY
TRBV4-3	ASSQGLSTSGIGELF
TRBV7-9	ASSLALAGNEQF
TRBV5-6	ASRAGTAKETQY
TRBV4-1	ASSQVVLVEDTEAF
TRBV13	ASSLGTSGSSRNEQF
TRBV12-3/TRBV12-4	ASTPPGGPLH
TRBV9	ASSAPPENTEAF
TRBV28	ASRTRTSGANVLT
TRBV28	ASSLTRGGTEAF
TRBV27	ASSFVGGPGETQY
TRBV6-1	ASSPQGENSGNTIY
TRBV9	ASSVSPGDTEAF
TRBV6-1	ASSELGTIYNEQF
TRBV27	ASSFLGTDYEQY
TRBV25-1	ASSELVGGAGDTQY
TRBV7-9	ACSPGGNQPQH
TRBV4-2	ASSQDLPSGSEQY
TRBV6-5	ASKGGTPYEQH
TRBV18	ASSPPITDTQY
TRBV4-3	ASSQDEDRGNEKLI
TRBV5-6	ASSLGLTSYNEQF
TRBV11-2	ASSLVEYQETQY
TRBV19	ASSMAGGPHNEQF
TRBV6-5	ASSYSTGGYSPLH
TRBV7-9	ASSPSSSQDTDTQY
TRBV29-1	SVESGSQETQY
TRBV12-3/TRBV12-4	ASTIDRGGRDTQY
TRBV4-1	ASSQATGLAGEYEQF
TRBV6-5	ASGYSGYEQY
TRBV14	ASSQDLSSGRLF
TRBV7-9	ASSSVPETQY
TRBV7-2	ASSLVASASTDTQY
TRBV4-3	ASSQDVRGDYEQY
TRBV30	AWSPTSTVTEAF
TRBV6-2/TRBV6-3	ASSPPRRVADEQF
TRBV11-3	ASSLVSSGPYNEQF
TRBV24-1	ATSDFGATGYT
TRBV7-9	ASSLGRIDTQY
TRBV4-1	ASSQDQAMLTEAF
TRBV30	AWSVGGSEAF